This TCR beta chain was captured in a study of blood T cell repertoires in COVID-19. The overall study: There were acute and convalescent COVID-19 samples, and they came from the United States, Italy and Spain. PBMCs, B-cell-depleted T cells, or T cells provided the cDNA or gDNA that made up the material.

Per the original data handling: Using reference gene primer amplification, nucleated cell counts were estimated. TCRdb keeps only in-frame clones here, not all; method: immunoSEQ multiplex PCR. V and J calls and clone size follow that table, whereas D and trimming were derived from the DNA. This table has 150,000 to 200,000 clones, about 81% appearing once. Germline CDR1 and CDR2: SEHNR and FQNEAQ (reference sequence). The V end lost 5 bases, the J end lost 5 bases, and 15 bases lay between the germline ends. This CDR3 has 15 amino acids. This chain connects TRBV7-9 to TRBJ2-2; a weak D match, TRBD1 (5 bases). This TCR derives from a woman of 80 years or more with COVID-19, enrolled during active disease. Sequencing was carried out using peripheral blood. CDR3 DNA: TGTGCCAGCAGCCCCCGGCAGGGTGGTACCGGGGAGCTGTTTTTT. Protein sequence: CASSPRQGGTGELFF.